This T cell receptor (beta chain) was sequenced for a study of shared clonotypes between healthy human individuals. Together with CD45RO+ cells, CCR7-negative CD45RA+ TemRA cells were included in CD8 memory. Whole-study results and caveats: Non-shared clonotypes showed lower generation probabilities than clonotypes common to all four donors.

Samples underwent the assay at deep level. Every immunoSEQ plate was one replicate of a subset's evenly spread DNA. Assay: immunoSEQ multiplex PCR; the TCRdb copy retains only in-frame clones and omits some. Of fewer than 850,000 clones in the sample, 80% to 95% are singletons; the top ten hold more than 30%. This CDR3 contains 15 residues. Germline V gene sequence: CDR1 LNHDA, CDR2 SQIVND (reference sequence). The trim removed 5 bases at V and 5 bases at J, leaving 9 bases unmatched. This clone was counted once. Its target is unknown. The chain is built from TRBV19 and TRBJ2-5; 9 nucleotides agree with TRBD1. The sequence derives from a man aged 18 to 35 in good health. Some clones in this sample may be carry-over from other donors' samples. The sequencing input was memory CD8+ T cells from PBMCs. Specified subset: CD45RO+ cells pooled with CCR7-negative TemRA cells. The CDR3 DNA is TGTGCCAGTAGTCGGGACAGGGAAGGCGTGGAGACCCAGTACTTC. This encodes CASSRDREGVETQYF.